The sequence of this TCR beta chain was determined in a study of shared clonotypes between healthy human individuals. Study context: Per-donor plates numbered three CD4 naive, three CD4 memory, two CD8 naive and one CD8 memory. Study conclusions and caveats: Non-shared clonotypes were found to have lower generation probabilities than the clonotypes that were shared by all four of the sorted-subset donors. The sharing of roughly 5% of naive CD4 clonotypes was seen across a handful of donors.

This clone was picked up a small number of times. The antigen remains undetermined. Donors had no recently reported acute infections or vaccinations and were HIV-negative. The protocol was immunoSEQ multiplex PCR, while the TCRdb copy is restricted to in-frame clones and leaves out a portion. Counted here are about 980,000 clones, approximately 76% occurring once; the ten biggest clones make up about 1.5%. Germline V gene sequence: CDR1 SGDLS, CDR2 YYNGEE. The CDR3 loop spans 16 amino acids. The trim removed 4 bases at V and 3 bases at J, leaving 7 bases unmatched. This chain uses TRBV9 with TRBJ1-4; 9 positions agree with TRBD1. The TCR sequence derives from a man aged 18 to 29 in good health. The sample taken for sequencing was memory CD4+ T cells sorted from blood. Subset given: CD45RA-negative fraction. The CDR3 is CASSQGQGLSNEKLFF. For the CDR3, the DNA is TGTGCCAGCAGCCAGGGACAGGGCCTCTCTAATGAAAAACTGTTTTTT.